The 28 T cell receptor beta chains below all came from one sample that was sequenced in a study of technical replicates of blood from a handful of donors. Profiling relied on immunoSEQ multiplex PCR, and the TCRdb table lists in-frame clones only, not all of them. This repertoire shows approximately 75,000 clones, 95% to 98% found once; its top ten account for about 0.29%. The sequenced sample was T cells isolated from PBMCs. Receptor source: a human donor in good health.

The gene calls are TRBV9 and TRBJ2-1, with 12 bases identical to TRBD2. Per germline, CDR1 SGDLS and CDR2 YYNGEE. This CDR3 is 15 amino acids long. V was clipped by 4 bases and J by 5 bases; unmatched bases: 4. The CDR3 loop reads CASSTSSGRDNEQFF. CDR3 coding DNA: TGTGCCAGCAGCACCTCTAGCGGGAGGGACAATGAGCAGTTCTTC.

The chain has TRBV6-5 and TRBJ2-3, with 7 positions matching TRBD2. The CDR3 contains 13 residues. V was pared by 7 bases and J by 5 bases, with 6 bases of the junction left unmatched. The V gene's germline CDR1 is MNHEY and CDR2 SVGAGI. The CDR3 loop is CASTRTSRDTQYF. CDR3 DNA sequence: TGTGCCAGCACCAGGACTAGTAGAGATACGCAGTATTTT.

V and J are TRBV10-2 and TRBJ2-1; D may be TRBD2 (5 bases). Trimming took off 8 bases at V and 0 bases at J, with 5 bases between the two ends. This CDR3 has 12 amino acids. Germline loops: CDR1 WSHSY, CDR2 SAAADI. CDR3 nucleotide sequence: TGCGCCAGCGGGAGCTCCTACAATGAGCAGTTCTTC. The encoded protein is CASGSSYNEQFF.

V gene TRBV19 combines with J gene TRBJ1-1; 12 nucleotides line up with TRBD1. Looked up from germline, CDR1 is LNHDA and CDR2 is SQIVND (reference sequence). J gave up 7 bases and V 1 base, and 4 bases lay outside the gene matches. The CDR3 has 15 amino acids. The CDR3 protein is CASSIGDRGPIEAFF. Written as DNA, the CDR3 is TGTGCCAGTAGTATAGGGGACAGGGGGCCTATTGAAGCTTTCTTT. Looking up the rest from reference TRBV19 and TRBJ1-1 gives the full variable domain: DGGITQSPKYLFRKEGQNVTLSCEQNLNHDAMYWYRQDPGQGLRLIYYSQIVNDFQKGDIAEGYSVSREKKESFPLTVTSAQKNPTAFYLCASSIGDRGPIEAFFGQGTRLTVV.

The genes are TRBV11-2 and TRBJ2-1, with 8 bases lining up with TRBD2. J was trimmed by 7 bases and V by 4 bases; bases with no gene match: 6. Germline CDR1 SGHAT, CDR2 FQNNGV. The CDR3 is 14 residues long. CDR3 DNA: TGTGCCAGCAGCTCGGGACTAGTAGATAATGAGCAGTTCTTC. This sequence encodes CASSSGLVDNEQFF.

The chain joins TRBV7-9 to TRBJ2-6; TRBD1 matches at 12 bases. V shed 2 bases, J shed 1 base, and the junction held 6 bases outside the gene matches. Per the germline V gene, CDR1 is SEHNR and CDR2 is FQNEAQ (reference sequence). This CDR3 spans 19 amino acids. The CDR3 region is CASSLLGTGGSSGANVLTF. In nucleotides, the CDR3 is TGTGCCAGCAGCTTACTCGGGACAGGGGGCAGTTCTGGGGCCAACGTCCTGACTTTC.

The chain combines TRBV28 with TRBJ2-7, with TRBD1 matching over 7 bases. The CDR3 sequence is 13 residues long. After removal of 2 bases from V and 2 bases from J, the junction contained 0 bases not matched to a gene. CDR1 and CDR2 (germline): MDHEN, SYDVKM. CDR3 DNA: TGTGCCAGCAGTTTACAGGGGGCCTACGAGCAGTACTTC. This translates into CASSLQGAYEQYF.

The DNA of the CDR3 is TGTGCCAGCAGTTACTCGGGAGTCCAAGAGACCCAGTACTTC. Translated, it gives CASSYSGVQETQYF. This rearrangement joins TRBV6-5 to TRBJ2-5, with D possibly being TRBD2 (5 bases). Looked up from germline, CDR1 is MNHEY and CDR2 is SVGAGI. The CDR3 is made up of 14 amino acids. V was cut by 0 bases and J by 1 base, with 6 bases left in between.

V and J are TRBV7-8 and TRBJ2-7; TRBD1 might be the D (5 bases). Trimming removed 5 bases at V and 3 bases at J, with 11 bases between. The length of the CDR3 is 13 residues. CDR1 SGHVS and CDR2 FQNEAQ come from the germline V gene. The CDR3 protein is CASSRRGDYEQYF. DNA for the CDR3: TGTGCCAGCAGCCGAAGGGGTGACTACGAGCAGTACTTC.

Written as DNA, the CDR3 is TGCGCCAGCAGTGAGTCGGGGGGTTTTTCAGCTTTCTTT. It codes for CASSESGGFSAFF. The chain recombines TRBV10-1 with TRBJ1-1; a possible D gene is TRBD1 (5 bases). CDR3 size: 13 residues. The ends were cut back, 0 bases at V and 10 bases at J, with 12 bases in the middle. Germline V lookup: CDR1 WNHNN, CDR2 SYGVQD (reference sequence).

V gene TRBV5-1 combines with J gene TRBJ2-3; D is uncertain. The germline V gene has CDR1 SGHRS and CDR2 YFSETQ. The CDR3 consists of 14 residues. V lost 0 bases and J 2 bases, leaving 7 bases between the germline ends. The CDR3 bases are TGCGCCAGCAGCTTGGTGGCAGACACAGATACGCAGTATTTT. The encoded protein is CASSLVADTDTQYF.

This chain links TRBV29-1 with TRBJ1-1, with a weak D call TRBD1 (6 bases). Germline CDR1 and CDR2: SQVTM and ANQGSEA. This CDR3 has 11 amino acids. The germline V and J ends were trimmed by 8 bases and 5 bases, with 12 bases remaining between them. CDR3 loop: CSFNRETEAFF. DNA of the CDR3: TGCAGCTTTAACAGGGAAACTGAAGCTTTCTTT.

The J gene is TRBJ2-1, the V gene TRBV9; D gene unclear. The CDR3 is 14 amino acids. Germline V gene data show CDR1 as SGDLS and CDR2 as YYNGEE. Between the trimmed V and J ends, which lost 1 base and 6 bases, there was a span of 11 bases. For the CDR3, the DNA is TGTGCCAGCAGCGTACGTGGAGCGAGCAATGAGCAGTTCTTC. It specifies CASSVRGASNEQFF. Full variable domain (rest looked up from reference TRBV9 and TRBJ2-1): DSGVTQTPKHLITATGQRVTLRCSPRSGDLSVYWYQQSLDQGLQFLIQYYNGEERAKGNILERFSAQQFPDLHSELNLSSLELGDSALYFCASSVRGASNEQFFGPGTRLTVL.

The rearrangement joins TRBV19 to TRBJ2-3; 9 bases map to TRBD1. Germline V gives CDR1 LNHDA, CDR2 SQIVND (reference sequence). The CDR3 sequence is 14 residues long. V gave up 6 bases and J gave up 3 bases; unmatched junction bases: 4. The CDR3 is CASRDRGETDTQYF. CDR3 DNA sequence: TGTGCCAGTAGGGACAGGGGAGAGACAGATACGCAGTATTTT.

The CDR3 bases are TGTGCCTGGAGTGTCAGGCAGAGCTCCTACAATGAGCAGTTCTTC. This gives the protein CAWSVRQSSYNEQFF. The gene calls are TRBV30 and TRBJ2-1; no reliable D call. The V end was cut by 0 bases, the J end by 0 bases, with 9 bases between. The CDR3 sequence is 15 residues long. Germline V lookup: CDR1 GTSNPN, CDR2 SVGIG (reference sequence).

The CDR3 bases are TGTGCCGGCACAGGGGGCACCGGGGAGCTGTTTTTT. The encoded protein is CAGTGGTGELFF. The rearrangement links TRBV30 to TRBJ2-2, with 8 nucleotides matching TRBD1. Germline V gives CDR1 GTSNPN, CDR2 SVGIG (reference sequence). With V trimmed by 8 bases and J by 4 bases, 3 bases remained unmatched. The CDR3 has 12 amino acids.

The chain carries TRBV27 and TRBJ2-7; D is possibly TRBD2 (6 bases). With 4 bases removed from V and 3 bases from J, the gap between germline ends came to 7 bases. There are 12 residues in the CDR3. Germline-derived CDR1 and CDR2 are MNHEY and SMNVEV (reference sequence). The CDR3 DNA is TGTGCCAGCAGTTCCGGGGGCTACGAGCAGTACTTC. Translated: CASSSGGYEQYF.

This chain connects TRBV27 to TRBJ2-3, with 8 bases lining up with TRBD1. CDR1 MNHEY and CDR2 SMNVEV come from the germline V gene (reference sequence). After removal of 3 bases from V and 0 bases from J, the junction contained 2 bases not matched to a gene. This CDR3 has 15 amino acids. CDR3 nucleotides: TGTGCCAGCAGTTTTCAGGGGGCTAGCACAGATACGCAGTATTTT. Its translation is CASSFQGASTDTQYF.

The chain has TRBV11-3 and TRBJ2-5; the D gene is possibly TRBD2 (6 bases). CDR1 and CDR2 (germline): SGHNT, YENEEA. Trimming pared 6 bases from V and 5 bases from J, leaving 19 bases between. CDR3 length: 15 residues. Here the CDR3 reads CASSKDPGAGETQYF. DNA of the CDR3: TGTGCCAGCAGTAAAGACCCGGGAGCGGGTGAGACCCAGTACTTC.

The J gene is TRBJ2-1, the V gene TRBV11-2; D is perhaps TRBD1 (6 bases). The CDR3 runs to 16 residues. The germline V gene encodes CDR1 SGHAT and CDR2 FQNNGV. V was shortened by 4 bases and J by 5 bases, with 18 bases between the two germline ends. The CDR3 loop is CASSYRVPLTNNEQFF. In nucleotides, the CDR3 is TGTGCCAGCAGCTACAGGGTCCCCCTGACAAACAATGAGCAGTTCTTC.

A single count supports this clone. The V gene is TRBV6-5, the J gene TRBJ2-3, with D possibly TRBD1 on 6 matching bases. This CDR3 has 13 residues. Germline V gives CDR1 MNHEY, CDR2 SVGAGI. Trimming removed 7 bases at V and 3 bases at J, with 11 bases between. The CDR3 region is CASTGAETDTQYF. CDR3 bases: TGTGCCAGCACAGGGGCCGAGACAGATACGCAGTATTTT.

The genes are TRBV2 and TRBJ2-5; tentatively, D is TRBD2 (5 bases). V was trimmed by 5 bases and J by 7 bases, leaving 5 bases between them. Germline CDR1 is SNHLY and CDR2 is FYNNEI. This CDR3 spans 10 amino acids. CDR3 nucleotides: TGTGCCAGCAGTCGGGGGACCCAGTACTTC. Residues: CASSRGTQYF. Using reference TRBV2 and TRBJ2-5 for the parts outside the CDR3, the full variable domain is EPEVTQTPSHQVTQMGQEVILRCVPISNHLYFYWYRQILGQKVEFLVSFYNNEISEKSEIFDDQFSVERPDGSNFTLKIRSTKLEDSAMYFCASSRGTQYFGPGTRLLVL.

This chain links TRBV5-5 with TRBJ2-3; 7 nucleotides agree with TRBD2. Germline V CDR1 and CDR2: SGHKS, YYEKEE (reference sequence). CDR3 length: 15 residues. Germline trimming cut 3 bases from V and 2 bases from J; bases unmatched to any gene: 6. Written as DNA, the CDR3 is TGTGCCAGCAGCTCGGGACTACCGAACACAGATACGCAGTATTTT. This sequence encodes CASSSGLPNTDTQYF.

This chain joins TRBV11-2 and TRBJ2-7; TRBD2 agrees at 10 bases. Losses at the gene ends were 5 bases for V and 2 bases for J; bases not matched to a gene: 6. There are 15 residues in the CDR3. The germline CDR1 and CDR2 sequences are SGHAT and FQNNGV. The CDR3 DNA reads as TGTGCCAGCAGCATCGGGACTAGCGTTACCTACGAGCAGTACTTC. This encodes CASSIGTSVTYEQYF.

In DNA, the CDR3 is TGTGCCAGCAGTCCACAGGGGAAAAACATTCAGTACTTC. As protein: CASSPQGKNIQYF. V and J are TRBV27 and TRBJ2-4, with 7 bases aligning to TRBD1. The germline V gene encodes CDR1 MNHEY and CDR2 SMNVEV (reference sequence). This CDR3 contains 13 residues. The V and J ends lost 5 bases and 4 bases, in that order; junction bases with no gene match: 2.

The rearrangement links TRBV6-6 to TRBJ2-1, with TRBD2 matching over 7 bases. The germline V gene encodes CDR1 MNHNY and CDR2 SVGAGI (reference sequence). Trimming took 5 bases from V and 8 from J; bases not matched to a gene: 12. The CDR3 is 15 amino acids. CDR3: CASSPRVAGAYEQFF. The CDR3 DNA sequence: TGTGCCAGCAGTCCCCGGGTAGCGGGCGCCTATGAGCAGTTCTTC.

The V and J genes are TRBV6-6 and TRBJ1-1; D gene uncertain. The CDR3 is 13 residues long. Germline loops: CDR1 MNHNY, CDR2 SVGAGI (reference sequence). Trimming left V 6 bases short and J 3 bases short, with 11 bases between. In nucleotides, the CDR3 is TGTGCCAGCAGCCCCTGGTGGCACACTGAAGCTTTCTTT. This gives the protein CASSPWWHTEAFF.

The chain uses TRBV28 and TRBJ2-5, with 8 bases that match TRBD1. This CDR3 spans 17 amino acids. CDR1 and CDR2 (germline): MDHEN, SYDVKM. With 3 bases clipped from V and 5 bases from J, the junction kept 14 bases outside the gene matches. The CDR3 nucleotides are TGTGCCAGCAGTTTTGTAGGGGCAGGGGGCGCGGGGGAGACCCAGTACTTC. It codes for CASSFVGAGGAGETQYF.